This TCR delta chain was found in a study of gammadelta T cells in human blood. Study results and limitations: Microbial exposure appeared to drive polyclonal γδ T cell expansion after birth.

As to this clone: What it recognizes is unknown. A far larger clone is off by one base, so a read error is likely.

There are 17 residues in the CDR3. V lost 1 base to trimming and J lost 0 bases, with 14 bases between them. The germline CDR1 and CDR2 sequences are GEAIGNYY and EKD. TCRdb reanalyzed the RT-PCR reads using CATT. The table records about 1,000 delta-chain clones, approximately 19% of them present only once. V gene TRDV2 combines with J gene TRDJ2; possible D gene TRDD3, 5 bases. Assignment of the J gene here rests on matching the DNA to germline, because TCRdb gives none. Material for sequencing was Vgamma9Vdelta2 gamma-delta T cells from infant blood. The TCR originated in a human donor. The CDR3: CACDTLTWGALTAQLFF. The CDR3 DNA sequence: TGTGCCTGTGACACACTTACTTGGGGAGCTTTGACAGCACAACTCTTCTTT.